Presented here are 30 T cell receptor beta chains from one specimen sequenced in a study of T cells in localized non-small cell lung cancer. TCRdb's copy holds only in-frame clones and misses some; the assay was immunoSEQ multiplex PCR. The data contain some 11,000 clones, approximately 80% of them singletons. Sequenced material: peripheral blood mononuclear cells, taken before any cancer treatment. These receptors originate from a female donor older than 55 with stage II lung adenocarcinoma.

CDR3 loop: CASSFYLHGSNEQFF. For the CDR3, the DNA is TGTGCCAGCAGCTTCTACCTCCACGGCAGCAATGAGCAGTTCTTC. The chain joins TRBV6-5 to TRBJ2-1; D gene unclear. The CDR3 length is 15 residues. Between the trimmed V and J ends, which lost 6 bases and 6 bases, there was a span of 18 bases. Germline loops: CDR1 MNHEY, CDR2 SVGAGI.

The chain employs TRBV6-6 and TRBJ2-7; perhaps TRBD2 as D (7 bases). The V end lost 0 bases, the J end lost 6 bases, and 12 bases lay between the germline ends. Looked up from germline, CDR1 is MNHNY and CDR2 is SVGAGI (reference sequence). The CDR3 length is 14 residues. CDR3 DNA: TGTGCCAGCAGTTACTCTCAGGGGAGGGCCGAGCAGTACTTC. This sequence encodes CASSYSQGRAEQYF.

The chain links TRBV5-4 to TRBJ1-2; D is undetermined. This CDR3 contains 13 residues. V lost 0 bases and J lost 8, with 11 bases in between. Germline assignment: CDR1 SGHNT and CDR2 YYREEE (reference sequence). The chain's CDR3 is CASSLDPVGGYTF. The CDR3 bases are TGTGCCAGCAGCTTGGATCCGGTGGGGGGCTACACCTTC.

The chain recombines TRBV23-1 with TRBJ1-2; 8 nucleotides line up with TRBD1. TRBV23-1 is filed as an ORF, its function uncertain. The ends lost 0 bases at V and 2 bases at J; junction bases unmatched: 8. This CDR3 contains 17 residues. The CDR3 region is CASSQSKTGVKNYGYTF. As DNA, the CDR3 is TGCGCCAGCAGTCAATCAAAGACAGGGGTAAAAAACTATGGCTACACCTTC.

The chain links TRBV15 to TRBJ2-7; a weak D match, TRBD1 (6 bases). The ends were cut back, 1 base at V and 6 bases at J, with 13 bases in the middle. This CDR3 is built from 14 residues. In germline, CDR1 is LNHNV, CDR2 YYDKDF (reference sequence). The CDR3 DNA follows: TGTGCCACCAGCAGAGGCTGGGGGCCTGGCGAGCAGTACTTC. It codes for CATSRGWGPGEQYF.

This clone rates as large. The chain couples TRBV7-8 to TRBJ1-6, with D unclear. Germline V lookup: CDR1 SGHVS, CDR2 FQNEAQ. Trimming removed 2 bases from V and 10 bases from J, with 12 bases in between. This CDR3 is 14 amino acids long. In DNA, the CDR3 is TGTGCCAGCAGCTTAACGAATGAGGGATCACCCCTCCACTTT. Translated: CASSLTNEGSPLHF.

This clone was found a few times. The chain recombines TRBV13 with TRBJ2-7; D not certain. Trimming shortened V by 5 bases and J by 0 bases, and 8 bases separated the two germline ends. This CDR3 comprises 13 residues. Looked up from germline, CDR1 is PRHDT and CDR2 is FYEKMQ (reference sequence). Here the CDR3 reads CASSPPYSYEQYF. Written as DNA, the CDR3 is TGTGCCAGCAGCCCTCCCTACTCCTACGAGCAGTACTTC.

The J gene is TRBJ2-7, the V gene TRBV20-1; TRBD2 aligns across 7 bases. CDR1 and CDR2 from the germline V gene are DFQATT and SNEGSKA (reference sequence). The CDR3 covers 11 residues. This CDR3 is CSSGAFYEQYF. The CDR3 nucleotides are TGCAGCAGCGGGGCATTCTACGAGCAGTACTTC.

This clone was observed once. This sequence joins TRBV6-5 and TRBJ2-1; possibly TRBD2 for D (5 bases). Trimming pared 6 bases from V and 12 bases from J, leaving 15 bases between. Germline V gives CDR1 MNHEY, CDR2 SVGAGI. The CDR3 is 12 amino acids. The CDR3 region has the DNA TGTGCCAGCAGAGGGTCCCCCGAGGGGCAGTTCTTC. Translated: CASRGSPEGQFF.

This clone was recorded a few times. The chain recombines TRBV19 with TRBJ1-2; possible D gene TRBD1, 5 bases. The germline V and J ends were trimmed by 5 bases and 3 bases, with 16 bases remaining between them. CDR3 length: 15 residues. The V gene's germline CDR1 is LNHDA and CDR2 SQIVND (reference sequence). For the CDR3, the DNA is TGTGCCAGTAGTCAGACCGGGACGGTGTACTATGGCTACACCTTC. This gives the protein CASSQTGTVYYGYTF.

The chain combines TRBV28 with TRBJ1-3; D is unresolved. CDR3 length: 17 amino acids. In germline, CDR1 is MDHEN, CDR2 SYDVKM. V was cut by 3 bases and J by 4 bases, with 19 bases left in between. The CDR3 spells CASSLPGVGLGGNTIYF. The CDR3 DNA reads TGTGCCAGCAGTTTGCCCGGGGTCGGCCTAGGCGGAAACACCATATATTTT.

This clone was detected once. The chain has TRBV5-4 and TRBJ2-1; no firm D call. V dropped 2 bases and J dropped 0 bases, with 9 bases sitting between them. The CDR3 is made up of 15 amino acids. The germline V gene encodes CDR1 SGHNT and CDR2 YYREEE (reference sequence). The CDR3 DNA reads as TGTGCCAGCAGCTTTAGTGCAGGCTCCTACAATGAGCAGTTCTTC. It yields the protein CASSFSAGSYNEQFF. The variable domain in full, with the rest retrieved from reference TRBV5-4 and TRBJ2-1, is ETGVTQSPTHLIKTRGQQVTLRCSSQSGHNTVSWYQQALGQGPQFIFQYYREEENGRGNFPPRFSGLQFPNYSSELNVNALELDDSALYLCASSFSAGSYNEQFFGPGTRLTVL.

The genes are TRBV6-5 and TRBJ2-1, with D maybe TRBD1 (6 bases). Germline values: CDR1 MNHEY, CDR2 SVGAGI. The V gene lost 5 bases and the J gene lost 4 bases, with 15 bases spanning the gap. The CDR3 is 15 amino acids. CDR3 DNA: TGTGCCAGCAGTCCGAGGGGGAGTGGGTACAATGAGCAGTTCTTC. Translated: CASSPRGSGYNEQFF.

The J gene is TRBJ1-2, the V gene TRBV30, with D unclear. V dropped 1 base and J dropped 1 base, with 10 bases sitting between them. This CDR3 has 14 amino acids. CDR1 and CDR2 from the germline V gene are GTSNPN and SVGIG (reference sequence). Written as DNA, the CDR3 is TGTGCCTGGAGTGAGGGTTACCATAACTATGGCTACACCTTC. Its protein product is CAWSEGYHNYGYTF. The full variable domain, with the rest looked up from reference TRBV30 and TRBJ1-2, is SQTIHQWPATLVQPVGSPLSLECTVEGTSNPNLYWYRQAAGRGLQLLFYSVGIGQISSEVPQNLSASRPQDRQFILSSKKLLLSDSGFYLCAWSEGYHNYGYTFGSGTRLTVV.

This clone was seen only once. The chain employs TRBV27 and TRBJ1-1, with TRBD1 as a possible D gene (6 bases). Trimming removed 5 bases at V and 1 base at J, with 11 bases between. This CDR3 region has 14 residues. From germline, CDR1 is MNHEY and CDR2 SMNVEV (reference sequence). CDR3 residues: CASSNGQPNTEAFF. The CDR3 region has the DNA TGTGCCAGCAGTAACGGACAGCCGAACACTGAAGCTTTCTTT.

The count of this clone is one. This chain uses TRBV2 with TRBJ2-2; D not resolved. The V and J ends lost 5 bases and 3 bases respectively, with 7 bases between them. Germline loops: CDR1 SNHLY, CDR2 FYNNEI. The CDR3 sequence is 13 residues long. The CDR3 sequence is CASSRPYTGELFF. The CDR3 DNA sequence: TGTGCCAGCAGTAGACCTTACACCGGGGAGCTGTTTTTT.

This sequence joins TRBV11-3 and TRBJ1-1; D uncertain. The V gene's germline CDR1 is SGHNT and CDR2 YENEEA. This CDR3 spans 13 amino acids. Trimming shortened V by 2 bases and J by 5 bases, and 9 bases separated the two germline ends. This chain's CDR3 is CASSLRRDTEAFF. The CDR3 DNA reads TGTGCCAGCAGCTTAAGGAGGGATACTGAAGCTTTCTTT.

By sample share, this clone is medium-sized. The chain uses TRBV6-6 and TRBJ1-5, with D possibly matching TRBD1 (6 bases). The CDR3 is made up of 15 amino acids. The germline V gene encodes CDR1 MNHNY and CDR2 SVGAGI (reference sequence). Trimming shortened V by 1 base and J by 5 bases, and 12 bases separated the two germline ends. CDR3 sequence: CASSYFNRVDQPQHF. In DNA form, the CDR3 reads TGTGCCAGCAGTTACTTTAACAGGGTAGATCAGCCCCAGCATTTT.

The chain is built from TRBV2 and TRBJ1-5, with 9 bases aligning to TRBD1. Looked up from germline, CDR1 is SNHLY and CDR2 is FYNNEI. This CDR3 spans 21 amino acids. V lost 4 bases to trimming and J lost 2 bases; unmatched junction nucleotides: 21. The CDR3 sequence: CASSGGIDRGFPPHGNQPQHF. In DNA form, the CDR3 reads TGTGCCAGCAGTGGAGGGATAGACAGGGGGTTTCCTCCCCACGGCAATCAGCCCCAGCATTTT.

As concerns this clone: Other DNA sequences in this specimen translate into the identical CDR3. This chain links TRBV10-2 with TRBJ1-5; 10 nucleotides agree with TRBD1. The germline gives CDR1 WSHSY, CDR2 SAAADI. Trimming removed 9 bases from V and 9 bases from J; junction bases left unmatched: 8. The length of the CDR3 is 13 residues. The chain's CDR3 is CASRQGAILPQHF. CDR3 bases: TGCGCCAGTAGACAGGGGGCGATTTTGCCCCAGCATTTT.

The rearrangement links TRBV29-1 to TRBJ1-1; D perhaps matches TRBD1 (5 bases). Trimming pared 6 bases from V and 3 bases from J, leaving 14 bases between. The CDR3 totals 13 residues. From germline, CDR1 is SQVTM and CDR2 ANQGSEA. The CDR3: CSVGGRGDTEAFF. The CDR3 nucleotides read TGCAGCGTGGGAGGGAGGGGTGACACTGAAGCTTTCTTT.

The chain employs TRBV5-1 and TRBJ1-2; tentatively, D is TRBD1 (5 bases). V lost 3 bases and J 8 bases, leaving 11 bases between the germline ends. The germline V gene encodes CDR1 SGHRS and CDR2 YFSETQ. The CDR3 extends over 12 amino acids. CDR3 nucleotides: TGCGCCAGCAGCTCGACAGTCGACGGCTACACCTTC. This gives the protein CASSSTVDGYTF.

The rearrangement joins TRBV19 to TRBJ2-4; perhaps D is TRBD1 or TRBD2 (6 bases each). The CDR3 length is 14 residues. V was clipped by 8 bases and J by 6 bases, with 17 bases between them. The V gene's germline CDR1 is LNHDA and CDR2 SQIVND (reference sequence). The CDR3 sequence: CASGSSGGVNIQYF. DNA of the CDR3: TGTGCCAGTGGTAGTTCCGGGGGCGTAAACATTCAGTACTTC.

J is TRBJ1-4 and V is TRBV4-1; D perhaps matches TRBD1 (6 bases). The CDR3 sequence is 17 residues long. Germline V gives CDR1 MGHRA, CDR2 YSYEKL. Trimming took 1 base from V and 4 from J, leaving 16 bases between them. The CDR3, as DNA: TGCGCCAGCAGCCAAGGGGTGCGGACAGACCTTAATGAAAAACTGTTTTTT. Amino acid sequence: CASSQGVRTDLNEKLFF.

The chain is built from TRBV5-3 and TRBJ2-1, with 7 positions matching TRBD2. TRBV5-3 is identified as an open reading frame with a role that is uncertain. The V segment lost 4 bases and the J segment 7 bases; nucleotides outside the gene matches: 14. The CDR3 totals 16 residues. The CDR3 region is CARSLSSGGPANEQFF. The CDR3 DNA is TGTGCCAGAAGCCTCTCCTCGGGAGGTCCTGCGAATGAGCAGTTCTTC.

This clone was observed a single time. The V and J genes are TRBV5-1 and TRBJ2-2; tentative D call: TRBD2 (5 bases). The CDR3 extends over 14 amino acids. CDR1 is SGHRS and CDR2 is YFSETQ in the germline V gene. Trimming took 4 bases from V and 7 from J, leaving 14 bases between them. CDR3 nucleotide sequence: TGCGCCAGCAGCGTGACGGGATCCGACGGGGAGCTGTTTTTT. Translation: CASSVTGSDGELFF.

This clone was seen only a few times. J is TRBJ2-2 and V is TRBV5-5, with D unclear. Germline V gene sequence: CDR1 SGHKS, CDR2 YYEKEE (reference sequence). This CDR3 has 15 residues. Trimming took 0 bases from V and 1 from J, leaving 7 bases between them. The CDR3 DNA is TGTGCCAGCAGCTTGGTCCCCCAGAACACCGGGGAGCTGTTTTTT. It is translated as CASSLVPQNTGELFF.

The V call is TRBV28, the J call TRBJ1-2, with TRBD1 matching 11 bases. The CDR3 covers 16 residues. Germline CDR1 is MDHEN and CDR2 is SYDVKM. With 6 bases clipped from V and 4 bases from J, the junction kept 10 bases outside the gene matches. CDR3 nucleotides: TGTGCCAGCAGCGTCCCCGGGACAGGGGGGACCTATGGCTACACCTTC. It translates to CASSVPGTGGTYGYTF.

The chain uses TRBV5-1 and TRBJ2-3; the D is unclear. The CDR3 runs 13 residues. Trimming took off 5 bases at V and 2 bases at J, with 9 bases between the two ends. Germline CDR1 is SGHRS and CDR2 is YFSETQ. CDR3 bases: TGCGCCAGCAGGTATACAGACACAGATACGCAGTATTTT. This sequence encodes CASRYTDTDTQYF.

This chain connects TRBV7-6 to TRBJ1-2, with TRBD1 as a possible D gene (6 bases). The CDR3 extends over 13 amino acids. Germline V gene lookup returns CDR1 SGHVS and CDR2 FNYEAQ. Deletions cut 3 bases from V and 4 bases from J, with 9 bases between. Here the CDR3 DNA reads TGTGCCAGCAGCTTCGGGGGGCTCTATGGCTACACCTTC. This sequence encodes CASSFGGLYGYTF.